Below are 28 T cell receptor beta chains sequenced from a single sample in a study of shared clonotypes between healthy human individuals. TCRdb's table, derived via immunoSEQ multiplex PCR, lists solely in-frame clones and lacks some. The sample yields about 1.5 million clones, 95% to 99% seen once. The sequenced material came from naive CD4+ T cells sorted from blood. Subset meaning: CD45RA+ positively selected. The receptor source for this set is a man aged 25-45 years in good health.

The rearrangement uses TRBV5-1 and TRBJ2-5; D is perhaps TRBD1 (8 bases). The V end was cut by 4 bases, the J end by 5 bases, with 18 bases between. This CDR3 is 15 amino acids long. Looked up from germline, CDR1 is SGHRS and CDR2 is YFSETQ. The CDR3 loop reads CASSVTGGDWETQYF. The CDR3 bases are TGCGCCAGCAGCGTAACAGGGGGGGATTGGGAGACCCAGTACTTC. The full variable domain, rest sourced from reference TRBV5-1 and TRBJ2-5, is KAGVTQTPRYLIKTRGQQVTLSCSPISGHRSVSWYQQTPGQGLQFLFEYFSETQRNKGNFPGRFSGRQFSNSRSEMNVSTLELGDSALYLCASSVTGGDWETQYFGPGTRLLVL.

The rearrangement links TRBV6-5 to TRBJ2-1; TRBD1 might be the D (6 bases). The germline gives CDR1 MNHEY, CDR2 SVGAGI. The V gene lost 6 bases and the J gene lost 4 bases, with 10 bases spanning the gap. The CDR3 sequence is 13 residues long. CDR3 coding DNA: TGTGCCAGCAGGACTACAGGGTACAATGAGCAGTTCTTC. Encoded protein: CASRTTGYNEQFF.

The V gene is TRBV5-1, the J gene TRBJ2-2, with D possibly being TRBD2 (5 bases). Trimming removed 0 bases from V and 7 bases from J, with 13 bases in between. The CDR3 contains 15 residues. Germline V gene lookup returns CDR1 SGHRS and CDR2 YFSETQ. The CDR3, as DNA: TGCGCCAGCAGCTTGGATAGGGTTCGGGGCGGGGAGCTGTTTTTT. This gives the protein CASSLDRVRGGELFF.

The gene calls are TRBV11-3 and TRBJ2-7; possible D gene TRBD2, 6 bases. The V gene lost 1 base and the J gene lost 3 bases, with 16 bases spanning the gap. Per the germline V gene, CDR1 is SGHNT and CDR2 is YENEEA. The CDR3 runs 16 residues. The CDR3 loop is CASSLVTSRVNYEQYF. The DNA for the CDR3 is TGTGCCAGCAGCTTAGTTACTAGCCGGGTGAACTACGAGCAGTACTTC.

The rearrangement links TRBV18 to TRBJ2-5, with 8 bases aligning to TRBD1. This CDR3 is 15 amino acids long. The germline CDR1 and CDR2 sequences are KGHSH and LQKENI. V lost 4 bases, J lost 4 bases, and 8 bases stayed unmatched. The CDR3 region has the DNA TGTGCCAGCTCACGCACCCGGGACAGGCTAGAGACCCAGTACTTC. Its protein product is CASSRTRDRLETQYF. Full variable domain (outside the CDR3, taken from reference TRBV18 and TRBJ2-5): NAGVMQNPRHLVRRRGQEARLRCSPMKGHSHVYWYRQLPEEGLKFMVYLQKENIIDESGMPKERFSAEFPKEGPSILRIQQVVRGDSAAYFCASSRTRDRLETQYFGPGTRLLVL.

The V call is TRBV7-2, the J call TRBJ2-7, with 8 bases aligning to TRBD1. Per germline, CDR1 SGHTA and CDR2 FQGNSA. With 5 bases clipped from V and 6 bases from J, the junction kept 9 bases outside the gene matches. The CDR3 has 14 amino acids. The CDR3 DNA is TGTGCCAGCAGCCCCTGGGGACAGGTCTTCGAGCAGTACTTC. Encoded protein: CASSPWGQVFEQYF. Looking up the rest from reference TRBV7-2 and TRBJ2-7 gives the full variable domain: GAGVSQSPSNKVTEKGKDVELRCDPISGHTALYWYRQSLGQGLEFLIYFQGNSAPDKSGLPSDRFSAERTGGSVSTLTIQRTQQEDSAVYLCASSPWGQVFEQYFGPGTRLTVT.

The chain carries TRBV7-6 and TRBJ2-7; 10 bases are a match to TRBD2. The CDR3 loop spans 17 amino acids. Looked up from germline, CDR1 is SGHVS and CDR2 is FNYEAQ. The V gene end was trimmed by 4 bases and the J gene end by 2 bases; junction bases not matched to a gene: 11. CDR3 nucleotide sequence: TGTGCCAGCAGCTCCGTTCTAGCGGGAGAAAGAACCTACGAGCAGTACTTC. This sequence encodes CASSSVLAGERTYEQYF.

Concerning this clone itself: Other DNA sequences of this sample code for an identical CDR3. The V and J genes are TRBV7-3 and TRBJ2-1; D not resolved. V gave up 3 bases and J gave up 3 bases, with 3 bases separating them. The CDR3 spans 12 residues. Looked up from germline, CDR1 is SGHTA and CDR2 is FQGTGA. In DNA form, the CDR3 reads TGTGCCAGCAGCTTGGGCTACAATGAGCAGTTCTTC. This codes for CASSLGYNEQFF. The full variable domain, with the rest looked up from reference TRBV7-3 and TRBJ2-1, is GAGVSQTPSNKVTEKGKYVELRCDPISGHTALYWYRQSLGQGPEFLIYFQGTGAADDSGLPNDRFFAVRPEGSVSTLKIQRTERGDSAVYLCASSLGYNEQFFGPGTRLTVL.

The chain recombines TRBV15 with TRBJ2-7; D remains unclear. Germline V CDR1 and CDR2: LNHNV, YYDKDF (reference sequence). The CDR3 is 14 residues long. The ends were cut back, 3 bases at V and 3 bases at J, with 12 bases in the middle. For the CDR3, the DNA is TGTGCCACCAGCAGGACCCGCGGAAACTACGAGCAGTACTTC. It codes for CATSRTRGNYEQYF.

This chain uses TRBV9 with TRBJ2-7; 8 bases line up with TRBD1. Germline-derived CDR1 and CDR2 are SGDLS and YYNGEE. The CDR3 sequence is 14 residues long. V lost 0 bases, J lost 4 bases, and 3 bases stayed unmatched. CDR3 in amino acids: CASSVDWTGYEQYF. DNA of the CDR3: TGTGCCAGCAGCGTAGACTGGACAGGGTACGAGCAGTACTTC.

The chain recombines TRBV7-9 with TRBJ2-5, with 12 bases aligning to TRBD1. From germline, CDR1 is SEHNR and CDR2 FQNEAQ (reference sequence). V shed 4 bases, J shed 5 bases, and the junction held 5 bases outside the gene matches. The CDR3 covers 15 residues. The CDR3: CASSSGTGGWETQYF. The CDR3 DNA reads TGTGCCAGCAGCTCCGGGACAGGGGGCTGGGAGACCCAGTACTTC.

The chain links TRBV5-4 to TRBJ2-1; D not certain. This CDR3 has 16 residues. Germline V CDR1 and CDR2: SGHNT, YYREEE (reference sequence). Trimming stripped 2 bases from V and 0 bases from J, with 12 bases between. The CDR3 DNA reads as TGTGCCAGCAGCTTTACGATCTTAAGCTCCTACAATGAGCAGTTCTTC. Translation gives CASSFTILSSYNEQFF.

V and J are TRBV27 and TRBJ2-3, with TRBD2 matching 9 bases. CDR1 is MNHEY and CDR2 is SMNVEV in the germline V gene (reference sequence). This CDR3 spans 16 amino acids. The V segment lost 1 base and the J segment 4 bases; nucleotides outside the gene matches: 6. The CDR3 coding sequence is TGTGCCAGCAGTTTATGGGCGGGAGGGACCCCAGATACGCAGTATTTT. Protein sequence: CASSLWAGGTPDTQYF.

CDR3 sequence: CASSLALYGYTEAFF. The CDR3 DNA follows: TGTGCCAGCAGCTTAGCCCTCTACGGGTACACTGAAGCTTTCTTT. This chain uses TRBV7-2 with TRBJ1-1, with no clear D. Germline CDR1 reads SGHTA; CDR2 reads FQGNSA. Trimming stripped 0 bases from V and 3 bases from J, with 11 bases between. CDR3 length equals 15 residues.

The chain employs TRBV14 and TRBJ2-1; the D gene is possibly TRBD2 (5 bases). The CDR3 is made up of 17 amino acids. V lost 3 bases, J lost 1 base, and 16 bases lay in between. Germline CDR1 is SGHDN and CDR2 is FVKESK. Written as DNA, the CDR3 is TGTGCCAGCAGCCAGAGTTTCGGGGAGTCATCCTACAATGAGCAGTTCTTC. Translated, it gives CASSQSFGESSYNEQFF.

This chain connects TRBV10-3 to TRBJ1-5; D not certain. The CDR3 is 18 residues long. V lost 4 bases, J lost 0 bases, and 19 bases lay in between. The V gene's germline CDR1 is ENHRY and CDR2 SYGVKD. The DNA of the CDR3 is TGTGCCATCAGTGCGGAGCTTCCAGGTGTCAATAGCAATCAGCCCCAGCATTTT. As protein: CAISAELPGVNSNQPQHF.

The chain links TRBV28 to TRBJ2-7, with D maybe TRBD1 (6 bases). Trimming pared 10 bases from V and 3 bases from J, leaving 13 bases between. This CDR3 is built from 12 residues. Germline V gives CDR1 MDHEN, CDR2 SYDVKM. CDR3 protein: CAIQDSLYEQYF. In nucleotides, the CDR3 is TGTGCCATCCAGGACAGCCTCTACGAGCAGTACTTC. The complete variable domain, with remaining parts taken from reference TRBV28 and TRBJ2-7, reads DVKVTQSSRYLVKRTGEKVFLECVQDMDHENMFWYRQDPGLGLRLIYFSYDVKMKEKGDIPEGYSVSREKKERFSLILESASTNQTSMYLCAIQDSLYEQYFGPGTRLTVT.

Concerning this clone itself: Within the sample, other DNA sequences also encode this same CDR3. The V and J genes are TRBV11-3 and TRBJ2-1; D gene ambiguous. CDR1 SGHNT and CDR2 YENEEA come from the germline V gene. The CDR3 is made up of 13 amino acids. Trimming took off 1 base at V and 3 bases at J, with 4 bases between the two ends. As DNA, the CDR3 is TGTGCCAGCAGCTTAGCCAGCTACAATGAGCAGTTCTTC. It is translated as CASSLASYNEQFF.

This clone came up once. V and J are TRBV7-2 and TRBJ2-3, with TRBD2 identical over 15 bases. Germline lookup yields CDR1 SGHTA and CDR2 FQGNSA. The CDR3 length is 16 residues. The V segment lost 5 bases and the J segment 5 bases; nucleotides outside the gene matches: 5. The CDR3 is CASSPGLAGGGDTQYF. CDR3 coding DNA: TGTGCCAGCAGCCCGGGACTAGCGGGGGGCGGAGATACGCAGTATTTT.

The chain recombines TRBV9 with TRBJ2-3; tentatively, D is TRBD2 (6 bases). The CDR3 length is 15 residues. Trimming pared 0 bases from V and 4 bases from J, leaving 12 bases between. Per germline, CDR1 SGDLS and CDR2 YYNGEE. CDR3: CASSVDARRADTQYF. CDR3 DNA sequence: TGTGCCAGCAGCGTAGACGCTAGGAGGGCAGATACGCAGTATTTT. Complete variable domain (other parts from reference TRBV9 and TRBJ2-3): DSGVTQTPKHLITATGQRVTLRCSPRSGDLSVYWYQQSLDQGLQFLIQYYNGEERAKGNILERFSAQQFPDLHSELNLSSLELGDSALYFCASSVDARRADTQYFGPGTRLTVL.

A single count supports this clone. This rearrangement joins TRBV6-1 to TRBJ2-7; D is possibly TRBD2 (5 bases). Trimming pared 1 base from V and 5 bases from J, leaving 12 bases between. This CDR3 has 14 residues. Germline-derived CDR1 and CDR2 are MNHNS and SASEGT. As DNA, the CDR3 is TGTGCCAGCAGTGAAGTTGGGGAGTTCAACGAGCAGTACTTC. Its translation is CASSEVGEFNEQYF.

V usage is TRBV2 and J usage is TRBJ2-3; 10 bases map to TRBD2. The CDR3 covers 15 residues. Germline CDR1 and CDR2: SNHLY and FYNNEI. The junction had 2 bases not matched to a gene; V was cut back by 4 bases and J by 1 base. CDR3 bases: TGTGCCAGCAGTGGGGGGACTAGCGGCACAGATACGCAGTATTTT. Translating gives CASSGGTSGTDTQYF. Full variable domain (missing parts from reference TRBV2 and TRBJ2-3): EPEVTQTPSHQVTQMGQEVILRCVPISNHLYFYWYRQILGQKVEFLVSFYNNEISEKSEIFDDQFSVERPDGSNFTLKIRSTKLEDSAMYFCASSGGTSGTDTQYFGPGTRLTVL.

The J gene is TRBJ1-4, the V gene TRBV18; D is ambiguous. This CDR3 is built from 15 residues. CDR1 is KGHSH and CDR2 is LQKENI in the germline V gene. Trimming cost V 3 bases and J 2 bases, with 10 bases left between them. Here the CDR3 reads CASSPLRTTNEKLFF. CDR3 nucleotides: TGTGCCAGCTCACCCTTAAGGACGACTAATGAAAAACTGTTTTTT. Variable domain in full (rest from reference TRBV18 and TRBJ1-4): NAGVMQNPRHLVRRRGQEARLRCSPMKGHSHVYWYRQLPEEGLKFMVYLQKENIIDESGMPKERFSAEFPKEGPSILRIQQVVRGDSAAYFCASSPLRTTNEKLFFGSGTQLSVL.

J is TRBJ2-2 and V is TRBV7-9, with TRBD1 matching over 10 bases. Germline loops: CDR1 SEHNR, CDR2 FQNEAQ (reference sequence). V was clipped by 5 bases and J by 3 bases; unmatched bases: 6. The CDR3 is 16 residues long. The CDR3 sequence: CASSPTGGGHTGELFF. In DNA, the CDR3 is TGTGCCAGCAGCCCGACAGGGGGCGGGCACACCGGGGAGCTGTTTTTT. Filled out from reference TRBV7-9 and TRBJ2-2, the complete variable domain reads DTGVSQNPRHKITKRGQNVTFRCDPISEHNRLYWYRQTLGQGPEFLTYFQNEAQLEKSRLLSDRFSAERPKGSFSTLEIQRTEQGDSAMYLCASSPTGGGHTGELFFGEGSRLTVL.

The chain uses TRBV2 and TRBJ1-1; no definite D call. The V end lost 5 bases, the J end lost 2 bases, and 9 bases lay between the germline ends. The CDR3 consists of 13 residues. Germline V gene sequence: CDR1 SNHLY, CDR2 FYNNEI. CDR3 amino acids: CASSTEGNTEAFF. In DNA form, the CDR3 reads TGTGCCAGCAGTACGGAGGGTAACACTGAAGCTTTCTTT.

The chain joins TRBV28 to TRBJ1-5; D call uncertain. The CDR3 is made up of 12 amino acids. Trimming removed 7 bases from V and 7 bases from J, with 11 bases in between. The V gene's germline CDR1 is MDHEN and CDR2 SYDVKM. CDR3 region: CASKNGVQPQHF. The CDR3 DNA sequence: TGTGCCAGCAAAAACGGGGTACAGCCCCAGCATTTT. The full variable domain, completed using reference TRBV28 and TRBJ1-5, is DVKVTQSSRYLVKRTGEKVFLECVQDMDHENMFWYRQDPGLGLRLIYFSYDVKMKEKGDIPEGYSVSREKKERFSLILESASTNQTSMYLCASKNGVQPQHFGDGTRLSIL.

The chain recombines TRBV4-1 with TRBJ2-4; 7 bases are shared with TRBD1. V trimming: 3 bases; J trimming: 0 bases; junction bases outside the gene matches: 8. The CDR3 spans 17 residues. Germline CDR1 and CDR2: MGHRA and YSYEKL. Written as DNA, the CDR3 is TGCGCCAGCAGCCAGATAGGGACAGCCCTAGCCAAAAACATTCAGTACTTC. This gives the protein CASSQIGTALAKNIQYF.

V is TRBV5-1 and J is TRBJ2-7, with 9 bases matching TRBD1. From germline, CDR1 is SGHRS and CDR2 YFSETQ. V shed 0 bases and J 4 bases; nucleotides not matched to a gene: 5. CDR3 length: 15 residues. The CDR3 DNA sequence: TGCGCCAGCAGCTTGGGGGACAGGGATGTGTACGAGCAGTACTTC. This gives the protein CASSLGDRDVYEQYF.